The 9 T cell receptor beta chains below all came from one sample that was sequenced in a study of regulatory T cells in long-lasting Graves disease (dated by TCRdb to about 2021). The intended sense of this specimen's time point label: persistent/refractory GD, antithyroid drugs over 5 years with positive TRAb. RNA was extracted from PBMCs in TRIzol for both TCR sequencing and RNA sequencing. Library preparation was by multiplex PCR. The sample was run on an Illumina HiSeq 4000. iRepertoire HTBI primers and Arm-PCR amplification of CDR3 regions were used to construct TCR beta libraries. TCRdb applied fastp at Q25 and MiXCR to the public reads, then kept only in-frame beta chains. Entries are consolidated by CDR3 protein sequence, retaining the most common genes and DNA. The table for this sample lists roughly 360,000 distinct CDR3 sequences; roughly 24% of them were counted only once. The top ten clonotypes cover 28% of the sample.

The specimen comprised peripheral blood mononuclear cells (PBMCs), sampled when the disease was refractory, from a patient treated with antithyroid drugs. These receptors all come from a woman aged 40 to 50 with Graves disease. Donor details come from another sample of the same person, matched by shared clones.

This clonotype was recorded at least ten times. The chain couples TRBV28 to TRBJ2-7, with a possible D match to TRBD2 (5 bases). CDR3 length: 13 amino acids. V was clipped by 8 bases and J by 3 bases, with 14 bases between them. The germline V gene has CDR1 MDHEN and CDR2 SYDVKM. CDR3 residues: CASGTSGLYEQYF. In DNA, the CDR3 is TGTGCCAGCGGTACATCTGGACTCTACGAGCAGTACTTC. Variable domain in full (rest from reference TRBV28 and TRBJ2-7): DVKVTQSSRYLVKRTGEKVFLECVQDMDHENMFWYRQDPGLGLRLIYFSYDVKMKEKGDIPEGYSVSREKKERFSLILESASTNQTSMYLCASGTSGLYEQYFGPGTRLTVT.

This clonotype was detected a few times. The gene calls are TRBV15 and TRBJ2-1; TRBD2 might be the D (6 bases). The V end was cut by 1 base, the J end by 14 bases, with 12 bases between. CDR1 is LNHNV and CDR2 is YYDKDF in the germline V gene (reference sequence). The CDR3 totals 12 residues. In DNA form, the CDR3 reads TGTGCCACCAGCAGAGCCATTGGGGGGAAGTTCTTC. Amino acids: CATSRAIGGKFF.

The genes are TRBV3-1 and TRBJ1-5, with TRBD1 identical over 8 bases. The CDR3 is 15 residues long. Germline V gene sequence: CDR1 LGHDT, CDR2 YNNKEL (reference sequence). V was clipped by 4 bases and J by 4 bases; unmatched bases: 6. The CDR3 sequence is CASSRGDRPNQPQHF. In DNA form, the CDR3 reads TGTGCCAGCAGCCGAGGGGACAGGCCAAATCAGCCCCAGCATTTT.

This clonotype was seen ten or more times. This chain connects TRBV15 to TRBJ1-2; no clear D. The germline V gene encodes CDR1 LNHNV and CDR2 YYDKDF (reference sequence). This CDR3 region has 14 residues. Trimming stripped 0 bases from V and 1 base from J, with 6 bases between. The CDR3 here is CATSREGHNYGYTF. The CDR3 nucleotides are TGTGCCACCAGCAGAGAGGGCCATAACTATGGCTACACCTTC.

This clonotype was counted at least ten times. The chain carries TRBV27 and TRBJ2-5, with D perhaps TRBD2 (6 bases). The ends were cut back, 7 bases at V and 3 bases at J, with 15 bases in the middle. This CDR3 comprises 14 residues. Per germline, CDR1 MNHEY and CDR2 SMNVEV (reference sequence). The chain's CDR3 is CASNPVGGEETQYF. As DNA, the CDR3 is TGTGCCAGCAACCCGGTGGGGGGTGAAGAGACCCAGTACTTC.

This clonotype was seen ten or more times. The gene calls are TRBV19 and TRBJ1-1; tentatively, D is TRBD1 (6 bases). V dropped 4 bases and J dropped 0 bases, with 9 bases sitting between them. The CDR3 is 14 residues long. Looked up from germline, CDR1 is LNHDA and CDR2 is SQIVND (reference sequence). The CDR3 region is CASSTGQMNTEAFF. CDR3 nucleotide sequence: TGTGCCAGTAGTACGGGACAAATGAACACTGAAGCTTTCTTT. Full variable domain (missing parts from reference TRBV19 and TRBJ1-1): DGGITQSPKYLFRKEGQNVTLSCEQNLNHDAMYWYRQDPGQGLRLIYYSQIVNDFQKGDIAEGYSVSREKKESFPLTVTSAQKNPTAFYLCASSTGQMNTEAFFGQGTRLTVV.

As regards this clonotype: A junction boundary mismatches the germline segment, possibly from a read error. The chain has TRBV6-1 and TRBJ2-2; TRBD2 matches 10 bases. Per the germline V gene, CDR1 is MNHNS and CDR2 is SASEGT. The CDR3 consists of 15 residues. CDR3 residues: CASTLLAGDTGGLFF. DNA for the CDR3: TGTGCCAGCACACTTCTAGCGGGAGATACCGGGGGGCTGTTTTTT.

This sequence joins TRBV4-1 and TRBJ1-5; D gene ambiguous. Germline CDR1 is MGHRA and CDR2 is YSYEKL. This CDR3 spans 14 amino acids. V was pared by 0 bases and J by 9 bases, with 12 bases between. The CDR3 DNA is TGCGCCAGCAGCCAAGAATACTCCTCCGGGCCCCAGCATTTT. Translation gives CASSQEYSSGPQHF.

In its sample, this clonotype was seen a few times. The rearrangement joins TRBV7-9 to TRBJ2-5, with D unresolved. Trimming pared 0 bases from V and 4 bases from J, leaving 12 bases between. In germline, CDR1 is SEHNR, CDR2 FQNEAQ (reference sequence). CDR3 length: 15 residues. This chain's CDR3 is CASSLARGAPETQYF. The DNA for the CDR3 is TGTGCCAGCAGCTTAGCTAGAGGAGCACCAGAGACCCAGTACTTC.